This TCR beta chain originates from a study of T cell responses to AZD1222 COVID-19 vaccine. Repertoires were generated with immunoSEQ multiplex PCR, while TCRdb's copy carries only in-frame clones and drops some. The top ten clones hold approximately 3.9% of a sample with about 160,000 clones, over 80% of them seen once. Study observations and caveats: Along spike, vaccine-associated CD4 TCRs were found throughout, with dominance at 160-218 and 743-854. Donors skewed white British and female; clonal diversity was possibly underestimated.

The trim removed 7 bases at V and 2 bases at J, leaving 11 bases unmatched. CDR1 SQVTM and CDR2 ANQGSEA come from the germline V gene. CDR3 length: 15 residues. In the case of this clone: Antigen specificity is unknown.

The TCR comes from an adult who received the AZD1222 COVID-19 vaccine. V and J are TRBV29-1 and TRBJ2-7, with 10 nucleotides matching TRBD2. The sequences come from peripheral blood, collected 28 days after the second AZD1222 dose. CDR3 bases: TGCAGCGGCCTCACTAGCGGGACTTCCGCCTACGAGCAGTACTTC. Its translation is CSGLTSGTSAYEQYF.